One and the same sample provided the 25 T cell receptor beta chains below, sequenced in a study of T cells after yellow fever vaccination. TCRdb itself ran the 5' RACE reads through MiXCR, one entry per CDR3 protein. The profile shows more than 200,000 distinct CDR3 sequences, around 3.5% of them singletons. Sequencing was performed on PBMCs, taken 15 days after the yellow fever booster vaccination. The receptors were sampled from a man younger than 35 who received the YFV17D yellow fever vaccine.

This clonotype was detected ten times or more. The chain is built from TRBV12-3 or TRBV12-4 and TRBJ2-7; TRBD2 is a possible D gene (6 bases). The CDR3 spans 12 residues. The V end was cut by 5 bases, the J end by 5 bases, with 10 bases between. CDR3 amino acids: CASSLGGDEQYF. In DNA form, the CDR3 reads TGTGCCAGCAGTCTGGGGGGAGACGAGCAGTACTTC.

The gene calls are TRBV6-2 or TRBV6-3 and TRBJ2-7, with 13 bases lining up with TRBD2. Trimming at V came to 4 bases and at J to 6 bases, leaving 15 bases not matched to a gene. Looked up from germline, CDR1 is MNHEY and CDR2 is SVGEGT. The CDR3 contains 18 residues. CDR3 in amino acids: CASSSWTSGGRRAGEQYF. The CDR3 region has the DNA TGTGCCAGCAGTTCCTGGACTAGCGGGGGCCGAAGAGCAGGCGAGCAGTACTTC.

In this sample, this clonotype turned up many times. The J gene is TRBJ2-3, the V gene TRBV6-5; D unresolved. Trimming removed 2 bases from V and 1 base from J, with 4 bases in between. Germline V gives CDR1 MNHEY, CDR2 SVGAGI. CDR3 size: 13 residues. CDR3 amino acids: CASSYPGTDTQYF. CDR3 in DNA: TGTGCCAGCAGTTACCCGGGCACAGATACGCAGTATTTT.

This clonotype was detected many times. The chain carries TRBV10-2 and TRBJ2-7; D is unclear. There are 12 residues in the CDR3. The ends were cut back, 4 bases at V and 3 bases at J, with 7 bases in the middle. Germline V CDR1 and CDR2: WSHSY, SAAADI. CDR3 sequence: CASSVSLYEQYV. CDR3 nucleotides: TGCGCCAGCAGTGTTTCCCTCTACGAGCAGTACGTC.

This clonotype has at least ten counts. V usage is TRBV7-2 and J usage is TRBJ2-7; 8 bases are a match to TRBD1. CDR1 is SGHTA, CDR2 FQGNSA, per germline. This CDR3 is built from 14 residues. V dropped 2 bases and J dropped 2; count of bases not matched to a gene: 2. This CDR3 reads CASSLLQGAYEQYV. CDR3 bases: TGTGCCAGCAGCTTATTACAGGGGGCCTACGAGCAGTACGTC.

This clonotype was seen many times. The chain uses TRBV20-1 and TRBJ1-5, with 10 bases aligning to TRBD1. Germline V CDR1 and CDR2: DFQATT, SNEGSKA (reference sequence). The CDR3 runs to 14 residues. V gave up 1 base and J gave up 5 bases; unmatched junction bases: 2. For the CDR3, the DNA is TGCAGTGCTAGAGGGACAGGGGGATATCAGCCCCAGCATTTT. This translates into CSARGTGGYQPQHF.

This clonotype was seen many times. The gene calls are TRBV28 and TRBJ1-5, with 10 bases aligning to TRBD1. CDR3 length: 13 amino acids. Losses at the gene ends were 3 bases for V and 7 bases for J; bases not matched to a gene: 0. Per germline, CDR1 MDHEN and CDR2 SYDVKM. This CDR3 is CASSLTGGQPQHF. The CDR3 DNA follows: TGTGCCAGCAGTTTGACAGGGGGCCAGCCCCAGCATTTT.

The sample holds many counts of this clonotype. This rearrangement joins TRBV3-1 to TRBJ2-2; D not certain. The CDR3 extends over 12 amino acids. Germline V lookup: CDR1 LGHDT, CDR2 YNNKEL (reference sequence). V was shortened by 4 bases and J by 5 bases, with 5 bases between the two germline ends. CDR3 sequence: CASSPQTGELFF. The CDR3 coding sequence is TGTGCCAGCAGCCCACAGACCGGGGAGCTGTTTTTT.

In its sample, this clonotype was seen a few times. The rearrangement uses TRBV5-1 and TRBJ2-5; D is ambiguous. CDR1 and CDR2 (germline): SGHRS, YFSETQ. The CDR3 covers 14 residues. V was shortened by 0 bases and J by 0 bases, with 6 bases between the two germline ends. CDR3 amino acids: CASSLVPDQETQYF. The CDR3 coding sequence is TGCGCCAGCAGCTTGGTCCCGGACCAAGAGACCCAGTACTTC. The variable domain in full, with the rest retrieved from reference TRBV5-1 and TRBJ2-5, is KAGVTQTPRYLIKTRGQQVTLSCSPISGHRSVSWYQQTPGQGLQFLFEYFSETQRNKGNFPGRFSGRQFSNSRSEMNVSTLELGDSALYLCASSLVPDQETQYFGPGTRLLVL.

Ten or more counts support this clonotype. The chain carries TRBV2 and TRBJ2-1; TRBD1 agrees at 9 bases. The V and J ends lost 6 bases and 7 bases, in that order; junction bases with no gene match: 7. In germline, CDR1 is SNHLY, CDR2 FYNNEI. This CDR3 comprises 14 residues. For the CDR3, the DNA is TGTGCCAGCAGCCGGGACAGGGAGGTTAATGAGCAGTTCTTC. Translating gives CASSRDREVNEQFF.

This clonotype occurred many times. The chain has TRBV19 and TRBJ2-7, with D perhaps matching TRBD2 (5 bases). Trimming cost V 0 bases and J 2 bases, with 11 bases left between them. The germline V gene has CDR1 LNHDA and CDR2 SQIVND (reference sequence). The CDR3 length is 15 residues. The CDR3 protein is CASSIDHGGPYEQYF. The CDR3 nucleotides are TGTGCCAGTAGTATAGATCATGGAGGTCCCTACGAGCAGTACTTC.

The gene calls are TRBV4-1 and TRBJ1-1; D is ambiguous. Deletions cut 0 bases from V and 11 bases from J, with 16 bases between. CDR1 is MGHRA and CDR2 is YSYEKL in the germline V gene. This CDR3 region has 14 residues. The CDR3 here is CASSQDGDKGSAFF. DNA for the CDR3: TGCGCCAGCAGCCAAGATGGTGATAAGGGTAGCGCTTTCTTT.

Many counts were recorded for this clonotype. The V call is TRBV2, the J call TRBJ1-1; D gene ambiguous. CDR3 length equals 12 residues. Trimming left V 1 base short and J 5 bases short, with 5 bases between. Germline V lookup: CDR1 SNHLY, CDR2 FYNNEI. The CDR3 region is CASSEGGTEAFF. Written as DNA, the CDR3 is TGTGCCAGCAGTGAAGGGGGAACTGAAGCTTTCTTT.

This clonotype occurred many times. The rearrangement joins TRBV5-1 to TRBJ2-5; either TRBD1 or TRBD2 may fit D (6 bases each). Germline values: CDR1 SGHRS, CDR2 YFSETQ. V was trimmed by 1 base and J by 5 bases, leaving 12 bases between them. The CDR3 has 14 residues. CDR3 sequence reads: CASSLSLGGETQYF. The CDR3 nucleotides read TGCGCCAGCAGCTTGTCGTTAGGGGGGGAGACCCAGTACTTC.

This clonotype appeared many times. The chain uses TRBV12-3 or TRBV12-4 and TRBJ1-1; possibly TRBD1 for D (6 bases). This CDR3 region has 14 residues. V lost 6 bases to trimming and J lost 1 base, with 12 bases between them. CDR3 residues: CASSQQGGNTEAFF. CDR3 DNA sequence: TGTGCCAGCAGCCAACAGGGAGGGAACACTGAAGCTTTCTTT.

There are many counts of this clonotype. The chain links TRBV20-1 to TRBJ2-1; TRBD1 aligns across 8 bases. Germline V CDR1 and CDR2: DFQATT, SNEGSKA (reference sequence). CDR3 length: 15 residues. V gave up 2 bases and J gave up 5 bases; unmatched junction bases: 8. CDR3 DNA sequence: TGCAGTGCTAGACCCGCAGGGGGCGGACACAATGAGCAGTTCTTC. It is translated as CSARPAGGGHNEQFF.

Of note for this clonotype: This sequence may be a read error, since a much larger clone differs from it by one base. J is TRBJ1-2 and V is TRBV7-9; 9 bases line up with TRBD1. The V segment lost 5 bases and the J segment 7 bases; nucleotides outside the gene matches: 8. Germline-derived CDR1 and CDR2 are SEHNR and FQNEAQ (reference sequence). This CDR3 comprises 14 residues. The CDR3 sequence: CASSASDRGSGYTF. The CDR3 DNA reads TGTGCCAGCAGCGCGTCGGACAGGGGAAGTGGCTACACCTTC.

This clonotype was seen at least ten times. The chain uses TRBV4-1 and TRBJ2-3, with D uncertain. CDR1 is MGHRA and CDR2 is YSYEKL in the germline V gene. V was shortened by 1 base and J by 4 bases, with 6 bases between the two germline ends. This CDR3 region has 13 residues. CDR3 residues: CASSQVGSDTQYF. In nucleotides, the CDR3 is TGCGCCAGCAGCCAAGTCGGCTCAGATACGCAGTATTTT.

This clonotype was detected many times. J is TRBJ2-4 and V is TRBV12-3 or TRBV12-4; D is possibly TRBD2 (6 bases). The CDR3 covers 15 residues. Trimming pared 2 bases from V and 2 bases from J, leaving 10 bases between. The CDR3 DNA reads TGTGCCAGCAGTTTACTCCTAGCGTCCAAAAACATTCAGTACTTC. Translating it yields CASSLLLASKNIQYF.

Ten or more counts support this clonotype. An end of the junction does not agree with germline; a read error may underlie this. This chain uses TRBV7-7 with TRBJ2-1; D unresolved. Germline V CDR1 and CDR2: SSHAT, FNYEAQ (reference sequence). The CDR3 sequence is 15 residues long. The CDR3 spells CASSLTAGGYNEQFF. DNA for the CDR3: TGTGCTAGCAGCTTAACGGCAGGCGGTTACAATGAGCAGTTCTTC.

V is TRBV5-4 and J is TRBJ2-3; the match to TRBD2 covers 13 bases. The CDR3 is 17 amino acids. CDR1 is SGHNT, CDR2 YYREEE, per germline (reference sequence). V shed 4 bases and J 0 bases; nucleotides not matched to a gene: 5. CDR3 region: CASSGGLAGTSTDTQYF. In DNA, the CDR3 is TGTGCCAGCAGCGGGGGACTAGCGGGGACTAGCACAGATACGCAGTATTTT.

This clonotype was seen repeatedly, ten times or more. The J gene is TRBJ2-1, the V gene TRBV18; D gene uncertain. CDR1 and CDR2 (germline): KGHSH, LQKENI. The CDR3 loop spans 14 amino acids. Trimming pared 0 bases from V and 6 bases from J, leaving 9 bases between. CDR3 region: CASSPPAVSNEQFF. CDR3 in DNA: TGTGCCAGCTCACCACCGGCGGTTTCCAATGAGCAGTTCTTC.

This clonotype was recorded many times. The chain employs TRBV30 and TRBJ2-1; D unresolved. V lost 0 bases and J 9 bases, leaving 21 bases between the germline ends. The CDR3 is made up of 16 amino acids. Germline V lookup: CDR1 GTSNPN, CDR2 SVGIG (reference sequence). CDR3 in DNA: TGTGCCTGGAGTGTACCTCTGGGGTGGAAAAACGGTGAGCAGTTCTTC. This translates into CAWSVPLGWKNGEQFF. Variable domain in full (rest from reference TRBV30 and TRBJ2-1): SQTIHQWPATLVQPVGSPLSLECTVEGTSNPNLYWYRQAAGRGLQLLFYSVGIGQISSEVPQNLSASRPQDRQFILSSKKLLLSDSGFYLCAWSVPLGWKNGEQFFGPGTRLTVL.

Many counts were recorded for this clonotype. V usage is TRBV20-1 and J usage is TRBJ2-3; D not certain. The CDR3 consists of 12 residues. Deletions cut 1 base from V and 6 bases from J, with 8 bases between. The germline gives CDR1 DFQATT, CDR2 SNEGSKA (reference sequence). The CDR3 nucleotides are TGCAGTGCTAGAGTCTTGGGGGATACGCAGTATTTT. Translated: CSARVLGDTQYF.

This clonotype has at least ten counts. This chain uses TRBV11-2 with TRBJ2-5; the D is unclear. The CDR3 is 15 amino acids. Germline CDR1 SGHAT, CDR2 FQNNGV. Trimming removed 5 bases from V and 4 bases from J, with 17 bases in between. The CDR3 is CASSPPRILSETQYF. The CDR3 region has the DNA TGTGCCAGCAGCCCTCCACGGATTCTGTCAGAGACCCAGTACTTC.